The rows below give T cell receptor beta chains drawn from one sample of a study of blood T cell repertoires in COVID-19. Only in-frame clones appear in the TCRdb table, and some are missing; sequencing was by immunoSEQ multiplex PCR. The sample consists of 270,000 or so clones, about 88% of them appearing once. Sequences were obtained from peripheral blood. Every receptor here comes from a woman aged 40 to 49 who had recovered from COVID-19. Both conserved end residues are part of each CDR3. The order of the fields is CDR3 DNA, CDR3 protein, V gene, D gene, J gene, clone size. A D gene is named only where the DNA matches it firmly. Clone size is shown for a subset of rows, as once, few, many or a class of expanded clone.

DNA: TGCAGCGTTTTAAAAACAGATACGCAGTATTTT
CDR3: CSVLKTDTQYF
V: TRBV29-1
D: -
J: TRBJ2-3
size: -

DNA: TGCAGCGTTGAAGGACAGGGGGCGCGGGGTAACTATGGCTACACCTTC
CDR3: CSVEGQGARGNYGYTF
V: TRBV29-1
D: TRBD1
J: TRBJ1-2
size: -

DNA: TGTGCCAGCAGCTTAGCGGGGACAGGGTTTCCCTCTGGGGCCAACGTCCTGACTTTC
CDR3: CASSLAGTGFPSGANVLTF
V: TRBV7-8
D: TRBD1
J: TRBJ2-6
size: -

DNA: TGTGCCAGCAGCGAGTTAGCGGGGCCCTTTTACAATGAGCAGTTCTTC
CDR3: CASSELAGPFYNEQFF
V: TRBV6-2/TRBV6-3
D: TRBD2
J: TRBJ2-1
size: -

DNA: TGTGCCACCGTATTAACGAGCGGGGTCCGCTCCTACGAGCAGTACTTC
CDR3: CATVLTSGVRSYEQYF
V: TRBV24-1
D: TRBD2
J: TRBJ2-7
size: -

DNA: TGTGCCTCGGACCTAGAGGGGGTTGAAGCTTTCTTT
CDR3: CASDLEGVEAFF
V: TRBV12-3/TRBV12-4
D: -
J: TRBJ1-1
size: -

DNA: TGTGCCAGCAGTTCAACGGGACACGGAGGCTACACCTTC
CDR3: CASSSTGHGGYTF
V: TRBV28
D: -
J: TRBJ1-2
size: -

DNA: TGTGCCAGCAGCGTATCTAGCGGGGTCACAGATACGCAGTATTTT
CDR3: CASSVSSGVTDTQYF
V: TRBV7-3
D: TRBD2
J: TRBJ2-3
size: once

DNA: TGCGCCAGCAGCTTGGTGGCGGGGTCCTCCTACGAGCAGTACTTC
CDR3: CASSLVAGSSYEQYF
V: TRBV5-1
D: -
J: TRBJ2-7
size: few

DNA: TGTGCCAGCAGTGAACAAGGCGGAATGAACACTGAAGCTTTCTTT
CDR3: CASSEQGGMNTEAFF
V: TRBV2
D: -
J: TRBJ1-1
size: -

DNA: TGTGCCAGCAGTTACGGCGTGGGCATGTTTTTT
CDR3: CASSYGVGMFF
V: TRBV6-2/TRBV6-3
D: -
J: TRBJ1-4
size: -

DNA: TGCGCCAGCAGCCTCGGGACTAGCGGGAGACTTCTAACAGATACGCAGTATTTT
CDR3: CASSLGTSGRLLTDTQYF
V: TRBV10-2
D: TRBD2
J: TRBJ2-3
size: -

DNA: TGTGCCAGCAGAATGGGGGGGTCCTATAATTCACCCCTCCACTTT
CDR3: CASRMGGSYNSPLHF
V: TRBV6-5
D: -
J: TRBJ1-6
size: -

DNA: TGTGCCAGCAGCCAGAAGACAGGGCCGGATTCACCCCTCCACTTT
CDR3: CASSQKTGPDSPLHF
V: TRBV3-1/TRBV3-2
D: TRBD1
J: TRBJ1-6
size: -

DNA: TGTGCCAGCAGCTCTCTTAGCGGGGGCCTGGGAGAGACCCAGTACTTC
CDR3: CASSSLSGGLGETQYF
V: TRBV5-4
D: TRBD2
J: TRBJ2-5
size: once

DNA: TGCGCCAGCAGCTCCGGGACACCTCTTTCTGGGGCCAACGTCCTGACTTTC
CDR3: CASSSGTPLSGANVLTF
V: TRBV5-1
D: -
J: TRBJ2-6
size: -

DNA: TGTGCCAGCAGTTACTGGACGCCGTTAGGACAGGGGTTGAACAATGAGCAGTTCTTC
CDR3: CASSYWTPLGQGLNNEQFF
V: TRBV6-2/TRBV6-3
D: TRBD1
J: TRBJ2-1
size: -

DNA: TGTGCCAGCAGGAAAGAACTACTTGAGGAGACCCAGTACTTC
CDR3: CASRKELLEETQYF
V: TRBV7-2
D: -
J: TRBJ2-5
size: once

DNA: TGTGCCAGCAGTCTTGACGGGAATGAAAAACTGTTTTTT
CDR3: CASSLDGNEKLFF
V: TRBV6-6
D: -
J: TRBJ1-4
size: -

DNA: TGTGCCATCAGTGCCAGGACAGAAGCCAAAAACATTCAGTACTTC
CDR3: CAISARTEAKNIQYF
V: TRBV10-3
D: -
J: TRBJ2-4
size: -

DNA: TGTGCCAGCAGTTCACTACAGGGATCCAATCAGCCCCAGCATTTT
CDR3: CASSSLQGSNQPQHF
V: TRBV28
D: -
J: TRBJ1-5
size: -

DNA: TGTGCCAGCGCCCCCGGGACAGGGAATTCACCCCTCCACTTT
CDR3: CASAPGTGNSPLHF
V: TRBV9
D: TRBD1
J: TRBJ1-6
size: -

DNA: TGTGCCAGTAGTACCCTATCCCTCTACTATGGCTACACCTTC
CDR3: CASSTLSLYYGYTF
V: TRBV19
D: -
J: TRBJ1-2
size: -

DNA: TGTGCCAGCAGCTCCCTCGGGAATTATGGCTACACCTTC
CDR3: CASSSLGNYGYTF
V: TRBV7-9
D: -
J: TRBJ1-2
size: -

DNA: TGTGCCAGCAGGAGGCTAGCAGACACAGATACGCAGTATTTT
CDR3: CASRRLADTDTQYF
V: TRBV6-5
D: -
J: TRBJ2-3
size: -

DNA: TGTGCCAGTAGTCTCCGACAGCCAACTAATGAAAAACTGTTTTTT
CDR3: CASSLRQPTNEKLFF
V: TRBV19
D: -
J: TRBJ1-4
size: once

DNA: TGTGCCAGCAGCTTAATCTCAGGGACTGGAAACACCATATATTTT
CDR3: CASSLISGTGNTIYF
V: TRBV7-2
D: -
J: TRBJ1-3
size: -

DNA: TGTGCCAGCAGCTTAGAAGGCAGGGAGGGAGATACGCAGTATTTT
CDR3: CASSLEGREGDTQYF
V: TRBV11-3
D: TRBD2
J: TRBJ2-3
size: -

DNA: TGTGCCTGGAGTGTACAGGGTGGTTCACCCCTCCACTTT
CDR3: CAWSVQGGSPLHF
V: TRBV30
D: -
J: TRBJ1-6
size: few

DNA: TGCGCCAGCGCATCACAGACCTACGAGCAGTACTTC
CDR3: CASASQTYEQYF
V: TRBV5-1
D: -
J: TRBJ2-7
size: -

DNA: TGTGCCAGTAGTATAGACCCAGGGATATGGAATGGCTACACCTTC
CDR3: CASSIDPGIWNGYTF
V: TRBV19
D: -
J: TRBJ1-2
size: -

DNA: TGTGCCAGCGGACCCGATAGGGGGGGCTACGAGCAGTACTTC
CDR3: CASGPDRGGYEQYF
V: TRBV28
D: -
J: TRBJ2-7
size: -

DNA: TGTGCCAGCAGCCAAGATCCCACATTGGGGGGATGGACCAAAAACATTCAGTACTTC
CDR3: CASSQDPTLGGWTKNIQYF
V: TRBV3-1/TRBV3-2
D: -
J: TRBJ2-4
size: -

DNA: TGTGCCAGCACGACTACAGGGAAAGCTTTCTTT
CDR3: CASTTTGKAFF
V: TRBV28
D: -
J: TRBJ1-1
size: -

DNA: TGCGCCAGCAGCCAAGATCGGGGGTTTAACTATGGCTACACCTTC
CDR3: CASSQDRGFNYGYTF
V: TRBV4-1
D: -
J: TRBJ1-2
size: -

DNA: TGTGCCAGCAGCTTCCGGGACAGGGGGCACAATGAGCAGTTCTTC
CDR3: CASSFRDRGHNEQFF
V: TRBV5-4
D: TRBD1
J: TRBJ2-1
size: -

DNA: TGTGCCAGCGGGTCTCCCACTCCAGGGGAAGAGACCCAGTACTTC
CDR3: CASGSPTPGEETQYF
V: TRBV27
D: -
J: TRBJ2-5
size: -

DNA: TGTGCCAGCAGTTCCAGACTAGCGACGACAGATACGCAGTATTTT
CDR3: CASSSRLATTDTQYF
V: TRBV6-5
D: TRBD2
J: TRBJ2-3
size: -

DNA: TGTGCCAGCAGTTACGAGGACTTTGGGACTGAAGCTTTCTTT
CDR3: CASSYEDFGTEAFF
V: TRBV28
D: -
J: TRBJ1-1
size: -

DNA: TGTGCCAGCTCACTTACAGGGGATGGTGAAGCTTTCTTT
CDR3: CASSLTGDGEAFF
V: TRBV18
D: TRBD1
J: TRBJ1-1
size: -